This T cell receptor beta chain emerged from a study of T-cell reconstitution after alpha-beta-depleted transplantation in children. The CDR3 runs 12 residues. Germline-derived CDR1 and CDR2 are MDHEN and SYDVKM. This clonotype has ten or more counts. Sequence at one end of the junction differs from germline and may be a read error. A TCRbeta library incorporating unique molecular identifiers was prepared. A single record per CDR3 protein comes from TCRdb applying MiXCR to the PCR reads. The sample has about 340,000 distinct CDR3 sequences; 10% to 15% are singletons. The sequencing used PBMCs, collected from the stem cell graft. The gene calls are TRBV28 and TRBJ2-5; tentative D call: TRBD2 (7 bases). The receptor was derived from a human donor who donated a stem cell graft to a child with Fanconi anemia. The CDR3 spells CASSVTGGDPDF. The CDR3 DNA reads as TGTGCCAGCAGTGTGACGGGGGGCGATCCAGACTTC.